This paragraph covers one TCR beta chain sequence. Its target is unknown. On cycle 4 day 1 and cycle 7 day 1, as well as at baseline, blood was sampled. This sample is drawn from a study of OX40 agonist ivuxolimab in advanced cancers. Study-level information: At doses from 0.01 to 10 mg/kg, patients were given intravenous ivuxolimab every 2 weeks. Dose-escalation patients were diagnosed with hepatocellular carcinoma, melanoma, renal cell cancer or head and neck cancer.

Method: immunoSEQ multiplex PCR; TCRdb's copy keeps in-frame clones and lacks some. The profile shows about 51,000 clones, almost 90% of them singletons. V was shortened by 6 bases and J by 4 bases, with 15 bases between the two germline ends. Germline lookup yields CDR1 MGHDK and CDR2 SYGVNS. The CDR3 has 14 amino acids. Study findings and constraints: More expanded clones were seen, on average, in CD8+ T cells than in CD4+.

Sequenced here: CD4+ or CD8+ T cells sorted from blood, sampled in a trial of the OX40 agonist ivuxolimab. The origin of this receptor is an adult with an advanced solid tumor such as melanoma, head and neck, liver or kidney cancer. This rearrangement joins TRBV25-1 to TRBJ1-2; no clear D gene. The CDR3 DNA sequence: TGTGCCAGCAGCCCAGTTTCTTGGGGCTATGGCTACACCTTC. It translates to CASSPVSWGYGYTF.